This TCR beta chain was sequenced for a study of shared clonotypes between healthy human individuals. As for this clone: Its antigen is unidentified.

Researchers partitioned CD4+ cells into CD45RA+ naive and CD45RA-negative memory subsets. From germline, CDR1 is SGHTA and CDR2 FQGNSA. CDR3 length: 15 residues. V was clipped by 5 bases and J by 0 bases; unmatched bases: 7. It was at deep level that the assay was run. Libraries were prepared by immunoSEQ multiplex PCR; TCRdb keeps only in-frame clonotypes and omits some of them. The top ten clones hold over 0.12% of a sample with millions of clones, more than 90% of them seen once. The study's findings and limits: Only blood was sampled; tissue repertoires likely differ. Generation probability values for non-shared clonotypes were lower than those for clonotypes shared by all four donors.

The chain employs TRBV7-2 and TRBJ2-7; TRBD2 aligns across 7 bases. The source material was naive CD4+ T cells sorted from blood. As to subset: CD45RA+ positively selected. The origin of this receptor is a man aged 18 to 30 in good health. CDR3 protein: CASSPREVLSYEQYF. The CDR3 DNA is TGTGCCAGCAGCCCTCGGGAGGTACTCTCCTACGAGCAGTACTTC.